These 2 T cell receptor beta chains originate from one sample sequenced in a study of blood T cell repertoires in COVID-19. Produced via immunoSEQ multiplex PCR; TCRdb's table is partial and in-frame only. The sample holds more than 350,000 clones, about 88% seen once. Sequenced: PBMCs or T cells enriched from blood (not recorded which). The receptors originated from a woman between 18 and 29 years old who had been exposed to COVID-19.

The V and J genes are TRBV15 and TRBJ1-1; no reliable D call. Trimming pared 0 bases from V and 0 bases from J, leaving 5 bases between. CDR1 and CDR2 from the germline V gene are LNHNV and YYDKDF (reference sequence). CDR3 size: 14 residues. The CDR3 sequence is CATSRDAVNTEAFF. The CDR3 nucleotides are TGTGCCACCAGCAGAGATGCGGTGAACACTGAAGCTTTCTTT.

In its sample, this clone was seen a few times. V is TRBV28 and J is TRBJ1-3; no definite D call. The V end was cut by 2 bases, the J end by 0 bases, with 2 bases between. Germline-derived CDR1 and CDR2 are MDHEN and SYDVKM. This CDR3 is built from 13 residues. CDR3 in DNA: TGTGCCAGCAGTTTACACTCTGGAAACACCATATATTTT. This gives the protein CASSLHSGNTIYF.